The rows below give T cell receptor beta chains drawn from one sample of a study of T cell repertoires in cytomegalovirus infection. TCRdb itself ran the reads through MiXCR, one entry per CDR3 protein. Of just over 300,000 distinct CDR3 sequences in the sample, about a sixth were seen once. Source material: PBMCs. The source is a human donor in good health (CMV status not recorded). Some clones in this sample may be carry-over from other donors' samples. Both conserved end residues are part of each CDR3. Fields, in order: D gene, J gene, V gene, clone size, CDR3 DNA, CDR3 protein. The D gene is left open where the match is weak. Only some rows state a clone size, as once, few, many or a class for expanded clones.

d_gene: -
j_gene: TRBJ1-2
v_gene: TRBV27
abundance: -
CDR3nt: TGTGCCAGCGGTTCGACATGGGATAACTATGGCTACACCTTC
CDR3aa: CASGSTWDNYGYTF

d_gene: -
j_gene: TRBJ2-3
v_gene: TRBV7-8
abundance: many
CDR3nt: TGTGCCAGCAGCTTAGGGGTCTCATTCACAGATACGCAGTATTTT
CDR3aa: CASSLGVSFTDTQYF

d_gene: -
j_gene: TRBJ2-5
v_gene: TRBV7-2
abundance: many
CDR3nt: TGTGCCAGCAGTATTCAAGAGCTGGAGACCCAGTACTTC
CDR3aa: CASSIQELETQYF

d_gene: -
j_gene: TRBJ2-5
v_gene: TRBV20-1
abundance: few
CDR3nt: TGCAGTGCTAGAGTTTTGGGAGAGACCCAGTACTTC
CDR3aa: CSARVLGETQYF

d_gene: TRBD1
j_gene: TRBJ1-4
v_gene: TRBV10-3
abundance: many
CDR3nt: TGTGCCATCAGTGAGTCCTCATCGACAGGGGTATACGAAAAACTGTTTTTT
CDR3aa: CAISESSSTGVYEKLFF

d_gene: -
j_gene: TRBJ1-5
v_gene: TRBV28
abundance: many
CDR3nt: TGTGCCAGCAGTCAGGAGGGTGGAGTTCATCAGCCCCAGCATTTT
CDR3aa: CASSQEGGVHQPQHF

d_gene: TRBD1
j_gene: TRBJ2-3
v_gene: TRBV2
abundance: once
CDR3nt: TGTGCCAGCGGACAGGAGACAGATACGCAGTATTTT
CDR3aa: CASGQETDTQYF

d_gene: TRBD2
j_gene: TRBJ2-2
v_gene: TRBV9
abundance: few
CDR3nt: TGTGCCAGCAGCTCCACATCCATACCGGGACTAGACAGTACCGGGGAGCTGTTTTTT
CDR3aa: CASSSTSIPGLDSTGELFF

d_gene: -
j_gene: TRBJ1-5
v_gene: TRBV2
abundance: many
CDR3nt: TGTGCCAGCAGTGTGGTCGAGAATCAGCCCCAGCATTTT
CDR3aa: CASSVVENQPQHF

d_gene: TRBD1
j_gene: TRBJ1-6
v_gene: TRBV4-2
abundance: many
CDR3nt: TGTGCCAGCAGCCAAGAGTCACTGTCCACCGGGACAGGGGATTCACCCCTCCACTTT
CDR3aa: CASSQESLSTGTGDSPLHF

d_gene: TRBD2
j_gene: TRBJ2-1
v_gene: TRBV19
abundance: few
CDR3nt: TGTGCCAGTAGCCAAATTTCTAGCGGGGAAAGCTCCTACAATGAGCAGTTCTTC
CDR3aa: CASSQISSGESSYNEQFF

d_gene: TRBD1
j_gene: TRBJ1-5
v_gene: TRBV20-1
abundance: few
CDR3nt: TGCAGTGCTAAGCAGACAGGGGGTAGCAATCAGCCCCAGCATTTT
CDR3aa: CSAKQTGGSNQPQHF

d_gene: -
j_gene: TRBJ1-4
v_gene: TRBV28
abundance: many
CDR3nt: TGTGCCAGCAGTCCACACTACAGGGATGAAAAACTGTTTTTT
CDR3aa: CASSPHYRDEKLFF

d_gene: -
j_gene: TRBJ2-3
v_gene: TRBV7-2
abundance: many
CDR3nt: TGTGCCAGCAGCTTAGTAGGGGGGTGGGATACGCAGTATTTT
CDR3aa: CASSLVGGWDTQYF

d_gene: -
j_gene: TRBJ2-5
v_gene: TRBV5-4
abundance: few
CDR3nt: TGTGCCAGCAGCTTGTCCTACTTACAAGAGACCCAGTACTTC
CDR3aa: CASSLSYLQETQYF

d_gene: TRBD2
j_gene: TRBJ2-3
v_gene: TRBV7-2
abundance: many
CDR3nt: TGTGCCAGCAGCTTAGTGACGGGACTACCCACAGATACGCAGTATTTT
CDR3aa: CASSLVTGLPTDTQYF

d_gene: -
j_gene: TRBJ1-4
v_gene: TRBV20-1
abundance: -
CDR3nt: TGCAGTGCTCGAGCCTCGGGGACGATTAATGAAAAACTGTTTTTT
CDR3aa: CSARASGTINEKLFF